The next 15 T cell receptor beta chains were all read from a single sample in a study of PD-1 blockade in classical Hodgkin lymphoma. Sequencing used immunoSEQ multiplex PCR; TCRdb keeps in-frame clones, though not all of them. The top ten hold approximately 15% of the sample, which has about 37,000 clones, 76% seen once. Every patient experienced relapse after autologous stem cell transplantation, and brentuximab vedotin exposure varied. The sample consisted of peripheral blood mononuclear cells (PBMCs), taken before the second cycle of nivolumab. These receptors were collected from a human donor with classical Hodgkin lymphoma.

This clone showed up just a few times. The chain links TRBV7-2 to TRBJ2-5; TRBD2 matches 14 bases. The V gene's germline CDR1 is SGHTA and CDR2 FQGNSA. Trimming cost V 0 bases and J 5 bases; bases outside gene matches: 8. This CDR3 spans 18 amino acids. Here the CDR3 DNA reads TGTGCCAGCAGCTTAGCAGGCGGACTAGCGGGGGGCCGGGAGACCCAGTACTTC. This translates into CASSLAGGLAGGRETQYF.

V usage is TRBV2 and J usage is TRBJ2-6, with D possibly TRBD1 on 6 matching bases. Germline loops: CDR1 SNHLY, CDR2 FYNNEI. Trimming left V 4 bases short and J 0 bases short, with 22 bases between. The CDR3 covers 20 residues. CDR3 residues: CASSGYLAGTWGSGANVLTF. The CDR3 DNA sequence: TGTGCCAGCAGTGGGTATCTCGCCGGGACATGGGGCTCTGGGGCCAACGTCCTGACTTTC.

Only one count was recorded for this clone. V usage is TRBV10-3 and J usage is TRBJ2-7, with 8 bases that match TRBD1. The V gene's germline CDR1 is ENHRY and CDR2 SYGVKD. V shed 3 bases and J 0 bases; nucleotides not matched to a gene: 7. This CDR3 comprises 16 residues. The CDR3 DNA reads as TGTGCCATCAGTGATACCAAGGACAGGGTCTCCTACGAGCAGTACTTC. This codes for CAISDTKDRVSYEQYF.

The J gene is TRBJ2-1, the V gene TRBV7-9; D is undetermined. The CDR3 runs 15 residues. Per germline, CDR1 SEHNR and CDR2 FQNEAQ (reference sequence). Trimming stripped 1 base from V and 4 bases from J, with 11 bases between. CDR3 region: CASSLVSLGYNEQFF. CDR3 DNA: TGTGCCAGCAGCTTAGTTAGCCTGGGGTACAATGAGCAGTTCTTC.

V gene TRBV27 combines with J gene TRBJ2-1; the D call may be TRBD1 or TRBD2 (5 bases each). This CDR3 comprises 14 residues. Trimming left V 1 base short and J 4 bases short, with 8 bases between. The germline CDR1 and CDR2 sequences are MNHEY and SMNVEV (reference sequence). The CDR3 sequence: CASSLYEGYNEQFF. The CDR3 DNA reads as TGTGCCAGCAGTTTATATGAGGGGTACAATGAGCAGTTCTTC.

The chain joins TRBV6-1 to TRBJ2-3, with 8 bases fitting TRBD1. In germline, CDR1 is MNHNS, CDR2 SASEGT. There are 14 residues in the CDR3. V dropped 6 bases and J dropped 3; count of bases not matched to a gene: 5. CDR3 coding DNA: TGTGCCAGCAGCCCGACAGGGGTGACAGATACGCAGTATTTT. Translating gives CASSPTGVTDTQYF.

This chain joins TRBV18 and TRBJ1-5; D remains ambiguous. Trimming took 2 bases from V and 6 from J, leaving 14 bases between them. The CDR3 spans 15 residues. Germline V gives CDR1 KGHSH, CDR2 LQKENI. CDR3: CASSPDGRVGQPQHF. In nucleotides, the CDR3 is TGTGCCAGCTCACCAGATGGTAGGGTGGGTCAGCCCCAGCATTTT.

This chain uses TRBV5-4 with TRBJ2-7; unclear D gene. This CDR3 contains 14 residues. Trimming took 2 bases from V and 5 from J, leaving 14 bases between them. Germline V gives CDR1 SGHNT, CDR2 YYREEE (reference sequence). In nucleotides, the CDR3 is TGTGCCAGCAGCTTCGACCTCCTCGTCAACGAGCAGTACTTC. It is translated as CASSFDLLVNEQYF.

The chain recombines TRBV5-6 with TRBJ1-4; the D gene is possibly TRBD1 (6 bases). Germline CDR1 reads SGHDT; CDR2 reads YYEEEE. Trimming removed 1 base from V and 7 bases from J, with 14 bases in between. The CDR3 is 15 residues long. The chain's CDR3 is CASSLYGGAGEKLFF. CDR3 nucleotide sequence: TGTGCCAGCAGCTTGTATGGGGGCGCGGGTGAAAAACTGTTTTTT.

This rearrangement joins TRBV5-1 to TRBJ1-3; 8 nucleotides align to TRBD1. This CDR3 spans 15 amino acids. Germline CDR1 SGHRS, CDR2 YFSETQ. Trimming at V came to 0 bases and at J to 4 bases, leaving 3 bases not matched to a gene. CDR3 loop: CASSLGTGFGNTIYF. The CDR3 DNA reads as TGCGCCAGCAGCTTGGGGACAGGGTTCGGAAACACCATATATTTT.

V is TRBV19 and J is TRBJ1-2, with 10 positions matching TRBD1. Losses at the gene ends were 2 bases for V and 2 bases for J; bases not matched to a gene: 2. Germline lookup yields CDR1 LNHDA and CDR2 SQIVND (reference sequence). CDR3 size: 15 residues. For the CDR3, the DNA is TGTGCCAGTAGTATAAGACAGGGGGCCAACTATGGCTACACCTTC. This encodes CASSIRQGANYGYTF. The full variable domain, in which reference TRBV19 and TRBJ1-2 provide the parts outside the CDR3, is DGGITQSPKYLFRKEGQNVTLSCEQNLNHDAMYWYRQDPGQGLRLIYYSQIVNDFQKGDIAEGYSVSREKKESFPLTVTSAQKNPTAFYLCASSIRQGANYGYTFGSGTRLTVV.

The chain joins TRBV7-9 to TRBJ2-2; 8 nucleotides line up with TRBD2. The CDR3 contains 14 residues. V lost 3 bases to trimming and J lost 5 bases; unmatched junction nucleotides: 2. Germline V gene sequence: CDR1 SEHNR, CDR2 FQNEAQ (reference sequence). The CDR3 protein is CASSLGLETGELFF. In DNA form, the CDR3 reads TGTGCCAGCAGCTTGGGACTAGAAACCGGGGAGCTGTTTTTT.

The gene calls are TRBV29-1 and TRBJ2-7; 9 positions agree with TRBD1. Germline V gene lookup returns CDR1 SQVTM and CDR2 ANQGSEA. V was clipped by 0 bases and J by 12 bases; unmatched bases: 3. The CDR3 covers 11 residues. The CDR3 protein is CSVEDYRGRYF. The CDR3 DNA follows: TGCAGCGTTGAAGATTACAGGGGGCGGTACTTC.

CDR3 DNA sequence: TGTGCCAGCACCATAGGGAATTCACCCCTCCACTTT. It yields the protein CASTIGNSPLHF. V gene TRBV7-6 combines with J gene TRBJ1-6; D is uncertain. The CDR3 runs to 12 residues. In germline, CDR1 is SGHVS, CDR2 FNYEAQ. V was pared by 7 bases and J by 7 bases, with 8 bases between.

V gene TRBV5-1 combines with J gene TRBJ1-2; 8 bases agree with TRBD1. The CDR3 runs to 14 residues. From germline, CDR1 is SGHRS and CDR2 YFSETQ. Germline trimming cut 1 base from V and 3 bases from J; bases unmatched to any gene: 2. The CDR3 protein is CASSLQGADYGYTF. The CDR3 DNA is TGCGCCAGCAGCTTGCAGGGGGCTGACTATGGCTACACCTTC.